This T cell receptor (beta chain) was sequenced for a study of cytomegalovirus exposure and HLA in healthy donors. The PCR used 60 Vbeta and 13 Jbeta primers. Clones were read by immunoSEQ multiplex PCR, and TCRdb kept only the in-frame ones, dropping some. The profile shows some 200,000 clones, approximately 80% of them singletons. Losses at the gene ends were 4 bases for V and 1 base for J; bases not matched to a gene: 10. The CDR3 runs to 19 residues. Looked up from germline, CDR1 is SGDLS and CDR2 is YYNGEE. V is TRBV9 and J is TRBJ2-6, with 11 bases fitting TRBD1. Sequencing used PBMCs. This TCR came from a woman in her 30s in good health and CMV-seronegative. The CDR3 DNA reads TGTGCCAGCAGCTCCCGGACAGGGGGCGATTGGTCTGGGGCCAACGTCCTGACTTTC. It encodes CASSSRTGGDWSGANVLTF. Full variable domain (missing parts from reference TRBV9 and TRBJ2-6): DSGVTQTPKHLITATGQRVTLRCSPRSGDLSVYWYQQSLDQGLQFLIQYYNGEERAKGNILERFSAQQFPDLHSELNLSSLELGDSALYFCASSSRTGGDWSGANVLTFGAGSRLTVL.